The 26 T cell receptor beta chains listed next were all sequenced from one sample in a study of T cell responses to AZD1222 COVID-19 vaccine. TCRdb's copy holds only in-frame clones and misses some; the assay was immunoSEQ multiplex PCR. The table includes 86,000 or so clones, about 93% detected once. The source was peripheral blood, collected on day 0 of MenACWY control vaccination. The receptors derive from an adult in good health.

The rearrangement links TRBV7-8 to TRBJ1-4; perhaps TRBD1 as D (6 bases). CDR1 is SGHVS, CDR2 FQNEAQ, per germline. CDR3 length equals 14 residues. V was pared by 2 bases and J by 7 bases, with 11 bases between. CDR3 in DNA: TGTGCCAGCAGCTTATACAAGGACAGTGAAAAACTGTTTTTT. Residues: CASSLYKDSEKLFF.

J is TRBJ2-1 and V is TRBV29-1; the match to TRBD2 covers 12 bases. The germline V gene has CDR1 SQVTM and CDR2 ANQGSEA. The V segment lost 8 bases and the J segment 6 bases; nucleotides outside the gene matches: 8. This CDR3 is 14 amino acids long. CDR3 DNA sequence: TGCAGCTTAATCCTAGCGGGAGGGCCCAATGAGCAGTTCTTC. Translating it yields CSLILAGGPNEQFF.

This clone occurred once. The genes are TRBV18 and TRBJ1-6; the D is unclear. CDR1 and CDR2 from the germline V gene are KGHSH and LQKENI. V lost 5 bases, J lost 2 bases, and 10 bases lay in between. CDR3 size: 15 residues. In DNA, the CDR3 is TGTGCCAGCTCAGCGGGCGACGCCTATAATTCACCCCTCCACTTT. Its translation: CASSAGDAYNSPLHF.

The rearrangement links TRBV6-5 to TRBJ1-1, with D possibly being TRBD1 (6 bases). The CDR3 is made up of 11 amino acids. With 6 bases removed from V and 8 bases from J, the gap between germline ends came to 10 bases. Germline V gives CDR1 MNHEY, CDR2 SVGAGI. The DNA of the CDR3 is TGTGCCAGCAGCTGGGGGGCAGAAGCTTTCTTT. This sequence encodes CASSWGAEAFF.

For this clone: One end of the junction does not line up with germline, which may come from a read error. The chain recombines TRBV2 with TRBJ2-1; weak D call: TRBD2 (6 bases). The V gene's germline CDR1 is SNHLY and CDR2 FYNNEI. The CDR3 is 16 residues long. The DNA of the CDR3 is TGTGCCAGCAGGGAAGGAGGGAGAAGGTCCTACAATGAGCAGTTCTTC. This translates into CASREGGRRSYNEQFF.

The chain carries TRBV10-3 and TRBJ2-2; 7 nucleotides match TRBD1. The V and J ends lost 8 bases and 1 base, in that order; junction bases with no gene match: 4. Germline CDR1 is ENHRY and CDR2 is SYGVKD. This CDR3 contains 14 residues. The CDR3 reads CAISGTENTGELFF. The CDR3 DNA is TGTGCCATCTCCGGGACAGAGAACACCGGGGAGCTGTTTTTT.

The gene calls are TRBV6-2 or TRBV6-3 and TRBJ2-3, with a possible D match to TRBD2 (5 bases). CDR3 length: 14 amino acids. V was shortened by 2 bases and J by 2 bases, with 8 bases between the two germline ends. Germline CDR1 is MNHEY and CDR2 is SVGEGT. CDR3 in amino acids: CASSYDYFTDTQYF. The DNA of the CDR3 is TGTGCCAGCAGTTACGACTATTTCACAGATACGCAGTATTTT.

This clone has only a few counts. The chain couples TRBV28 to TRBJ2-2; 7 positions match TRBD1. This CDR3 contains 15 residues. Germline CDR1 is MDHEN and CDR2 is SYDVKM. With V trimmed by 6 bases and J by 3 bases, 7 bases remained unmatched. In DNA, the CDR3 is TGTGCCAGCAGACAGAGGGGGCTGGACACCGGGGAGCTGTTTTTT. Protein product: CASRQRGLDTGELFF.

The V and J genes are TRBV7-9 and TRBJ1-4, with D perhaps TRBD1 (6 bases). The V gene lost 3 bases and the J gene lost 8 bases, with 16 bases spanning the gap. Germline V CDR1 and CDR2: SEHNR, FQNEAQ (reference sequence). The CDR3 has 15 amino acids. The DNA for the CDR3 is TGTGCCAGCAGCTTTCAGACAGGTATAGGAGAAAAACTGTTTTTT. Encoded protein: CASSFQTGIGEKLFF.

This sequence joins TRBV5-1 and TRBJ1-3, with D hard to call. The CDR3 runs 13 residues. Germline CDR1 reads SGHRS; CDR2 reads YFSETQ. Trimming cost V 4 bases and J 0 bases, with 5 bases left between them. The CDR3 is CASSDTSGNTIYF. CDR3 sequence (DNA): TGCGCCAGCAGCGACACCTCTGGAAACACCATATATTTT.

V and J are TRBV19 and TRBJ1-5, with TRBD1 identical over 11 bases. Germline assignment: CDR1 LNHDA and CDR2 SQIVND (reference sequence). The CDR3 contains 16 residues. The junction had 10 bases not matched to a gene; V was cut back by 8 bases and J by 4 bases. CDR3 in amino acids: CASAPGGTGGNQPQHF. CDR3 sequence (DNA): TGTGCCAGTGCCCCTGGGGGGACAGGGGGTAATCAGCCCCAGCATTTT.

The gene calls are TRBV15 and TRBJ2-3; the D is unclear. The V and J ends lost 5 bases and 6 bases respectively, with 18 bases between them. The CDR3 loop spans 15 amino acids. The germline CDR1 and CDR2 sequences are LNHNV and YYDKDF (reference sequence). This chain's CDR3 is CATSPRGEPFDTQYF. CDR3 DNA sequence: TGTGCCACCAGCCCCCGAGGAGAGCCTTTCGATACGCAGTATTTT.

This chain's CDR3 is CSVTWSGGELFF. Here the CDR3 DNA reads TGCAGCGTCACATGGAGTGGCGGGGAGCTGTTTTTT. This rearrangement joins TRBV29-1 to TRBJ2-2; no clear D. The V and J ends lost 6 bases and 7 bases respectively, with 12 bases between them. Germline assignment: CDR1 SQVTM and CDR2 ANQGSEA. The CDR3 runs to 12 residues.

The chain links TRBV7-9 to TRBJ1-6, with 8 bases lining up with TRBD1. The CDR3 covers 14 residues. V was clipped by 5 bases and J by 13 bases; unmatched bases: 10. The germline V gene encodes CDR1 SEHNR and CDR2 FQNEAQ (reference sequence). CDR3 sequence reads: CASSGGTGEGPLHF. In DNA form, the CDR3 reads TGTGCCAGCAGCGGAGGGACAGGCGAAGGGCCCCTCCACTTT.

Here the CDR3 reads CASSLAPPGLQTGELFF. The CDR3 DNA is TGTGCCAGCAGCTTAGCGCCCCCGGGACTCCAAACCGGGGAGCTGTTTTTT. The gene calls are TRBV7-6 and TRBJ2-2, with D maybe TRBD2 (6 bases). Germline loops: CDR1 SGHVS, CDR2 FNYEAQ. The CDR3 is made up of 17 amino acids. V lost 0 bases, J lost 5 bases, and 16 bases lay in between. The full variable domain, with the rest looked up from reference TRBV7-6 and TRBJ2-2, is GAGVSQSPRYKVTKRGQDVALRCDPISGHVSLYWYRQALGQGPEFLTYFNYEAQQDKSGLPNDRFSAERPEGSISTLTIQRTEQRDSAMYRCASSLAPPGLQTGELFFGEGSRLTVL.

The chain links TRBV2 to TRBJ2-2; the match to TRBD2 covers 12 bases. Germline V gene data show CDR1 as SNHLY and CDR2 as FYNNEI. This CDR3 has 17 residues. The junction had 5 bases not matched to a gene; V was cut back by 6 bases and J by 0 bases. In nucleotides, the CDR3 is TGTGCCAGCAGGGGACTAGCGGGCCGCACGAACACCGGGGAGCTGTTTTTT. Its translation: CASRGLAGRTNTGELFF.

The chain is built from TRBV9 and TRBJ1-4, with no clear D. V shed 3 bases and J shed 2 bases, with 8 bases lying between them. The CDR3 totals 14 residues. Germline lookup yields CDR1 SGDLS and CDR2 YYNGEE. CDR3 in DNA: TGTGCCAGCAGCGGTACAGTCACTAATGAAAAACTGTTTTTT. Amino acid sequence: CASSGTVTNEKLFF.

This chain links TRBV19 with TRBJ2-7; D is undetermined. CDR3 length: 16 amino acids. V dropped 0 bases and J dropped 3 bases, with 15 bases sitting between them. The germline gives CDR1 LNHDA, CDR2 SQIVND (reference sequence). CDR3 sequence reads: CASSIENQPSLYEQYF. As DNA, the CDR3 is TGTGCCAGTAGTATAGAGAACCAACCATCCCTCTACGAGCAGTACTTC.

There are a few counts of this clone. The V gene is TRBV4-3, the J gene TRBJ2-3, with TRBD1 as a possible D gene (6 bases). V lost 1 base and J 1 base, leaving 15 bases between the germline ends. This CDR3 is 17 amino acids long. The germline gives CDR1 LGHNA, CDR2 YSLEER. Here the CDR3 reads CASSQAPPGQRTDTQYF. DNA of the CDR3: TGCGCCAGCAGCCAAGCCCCCCCAGGACAGCGCACAGATACGCAGTATTTT.

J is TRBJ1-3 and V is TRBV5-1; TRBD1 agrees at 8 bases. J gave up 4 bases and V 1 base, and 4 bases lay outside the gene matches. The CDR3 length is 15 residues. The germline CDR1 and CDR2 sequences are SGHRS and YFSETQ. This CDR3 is CASSLQGAFGNTIYF. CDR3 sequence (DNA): TGCGCCAGCAGCTTGCAGGGGGCTTTCGGAAACACCATATATTTT.

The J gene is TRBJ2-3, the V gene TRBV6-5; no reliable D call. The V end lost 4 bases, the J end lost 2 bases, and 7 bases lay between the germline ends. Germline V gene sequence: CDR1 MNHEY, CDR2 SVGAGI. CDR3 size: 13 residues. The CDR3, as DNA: TGTGCCAGCAGTTTTCTCCTCACAGATACGCAGTATTTT. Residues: CASSFLLTDTQYF.

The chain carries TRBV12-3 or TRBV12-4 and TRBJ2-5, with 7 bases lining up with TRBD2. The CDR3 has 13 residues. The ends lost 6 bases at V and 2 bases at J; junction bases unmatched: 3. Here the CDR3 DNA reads TGTGCCAGCAGAAGCGGGGTTCAAGAGACCCAGTACTTC. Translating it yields CASRSGVQETQYF.

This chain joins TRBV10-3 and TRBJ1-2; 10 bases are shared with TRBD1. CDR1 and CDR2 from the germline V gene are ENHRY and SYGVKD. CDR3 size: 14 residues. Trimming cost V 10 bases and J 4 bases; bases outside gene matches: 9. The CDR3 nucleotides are TGTGCCACCGAGAGGGGACAGGGGTCCTATGGCTACACCTTC. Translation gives CATERGQGSYGYTF.

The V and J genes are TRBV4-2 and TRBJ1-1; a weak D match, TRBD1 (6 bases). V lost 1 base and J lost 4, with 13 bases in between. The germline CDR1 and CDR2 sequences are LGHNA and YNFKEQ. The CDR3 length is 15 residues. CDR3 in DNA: TGTGCCAGCAGCCAAGCGAGGATAGGGGGCACTGAAGCTTTCTTT. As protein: CASSQARIGGTEAFF.

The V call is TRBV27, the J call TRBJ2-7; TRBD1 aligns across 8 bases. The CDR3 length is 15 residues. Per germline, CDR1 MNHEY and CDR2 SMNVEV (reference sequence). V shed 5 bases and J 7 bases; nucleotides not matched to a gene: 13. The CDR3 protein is CASSMIQGAPKEQYF. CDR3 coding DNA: TGTGCCAGCAGTATGATTCAGGGGGCCCCTAAGGAGCAGTACTTC.

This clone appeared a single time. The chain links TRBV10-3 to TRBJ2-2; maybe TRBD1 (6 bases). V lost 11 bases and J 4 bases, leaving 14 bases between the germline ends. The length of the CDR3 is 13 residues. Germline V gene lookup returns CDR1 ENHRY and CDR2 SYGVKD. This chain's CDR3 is CAARDTGTGELFF. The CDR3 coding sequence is TGTGCCGCCCGGGACACGGGCACCGGGGAGCTGTTTTTT.